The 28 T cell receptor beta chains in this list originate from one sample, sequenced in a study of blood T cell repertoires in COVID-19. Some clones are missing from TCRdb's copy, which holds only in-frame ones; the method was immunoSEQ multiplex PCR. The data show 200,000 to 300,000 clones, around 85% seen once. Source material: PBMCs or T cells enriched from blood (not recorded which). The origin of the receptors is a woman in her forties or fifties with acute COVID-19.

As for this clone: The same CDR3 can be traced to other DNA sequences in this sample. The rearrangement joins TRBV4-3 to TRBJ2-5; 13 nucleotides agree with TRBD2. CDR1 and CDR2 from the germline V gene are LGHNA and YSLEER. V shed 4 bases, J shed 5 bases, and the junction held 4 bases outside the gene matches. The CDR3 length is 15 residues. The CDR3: CASSLGLAGVETQYF. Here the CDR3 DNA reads TGCGCCAGCAGCCTCGGACTAGCGGGGGTGGAGACCCAGTACTTC.

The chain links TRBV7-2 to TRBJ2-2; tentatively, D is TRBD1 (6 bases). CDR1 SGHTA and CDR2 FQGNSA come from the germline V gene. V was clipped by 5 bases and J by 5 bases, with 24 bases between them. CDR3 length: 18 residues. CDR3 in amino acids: CASSLDWGQGIRTGELFF. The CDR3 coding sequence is TGTGCCAGCAGCCTCGATTGGGGGCAGGGAATTCGGACCGGGGAGCTGTTTTTT.

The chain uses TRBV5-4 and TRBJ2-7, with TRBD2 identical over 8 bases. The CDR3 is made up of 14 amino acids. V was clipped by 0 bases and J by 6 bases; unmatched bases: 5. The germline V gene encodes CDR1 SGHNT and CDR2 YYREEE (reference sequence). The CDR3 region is CASSLGPTSGEQYF. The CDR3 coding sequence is TGTGCCAGCAGCTTGGGCCCAACTAGCGGCGAGCAGTACTTC.

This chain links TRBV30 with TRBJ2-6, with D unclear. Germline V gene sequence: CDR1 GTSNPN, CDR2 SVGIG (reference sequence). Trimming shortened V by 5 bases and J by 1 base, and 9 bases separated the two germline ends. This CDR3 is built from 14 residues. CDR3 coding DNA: TGTGCCTGGTCCTTCACTTCTGGGGCCAACGTCCTGACTTTC. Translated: CAWSFTSGANVLTF.

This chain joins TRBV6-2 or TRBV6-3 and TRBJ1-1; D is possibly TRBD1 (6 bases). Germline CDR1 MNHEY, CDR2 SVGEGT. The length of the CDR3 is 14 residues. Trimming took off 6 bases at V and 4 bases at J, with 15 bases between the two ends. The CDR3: CASSLFRGSTEAFF. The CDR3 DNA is TGTGCCAGCAGCCTTTTCAGGGGTAGCACTGAAGCTTTCTTT.

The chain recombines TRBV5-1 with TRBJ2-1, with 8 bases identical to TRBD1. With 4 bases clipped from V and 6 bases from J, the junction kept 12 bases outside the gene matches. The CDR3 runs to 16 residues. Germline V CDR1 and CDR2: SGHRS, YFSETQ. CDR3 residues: CASSLPGQGYINEQFF. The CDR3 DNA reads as TGCGCCAGCAGCCTTCCCGGACAGGGATACATCAATGAGCAGTTCTTC.

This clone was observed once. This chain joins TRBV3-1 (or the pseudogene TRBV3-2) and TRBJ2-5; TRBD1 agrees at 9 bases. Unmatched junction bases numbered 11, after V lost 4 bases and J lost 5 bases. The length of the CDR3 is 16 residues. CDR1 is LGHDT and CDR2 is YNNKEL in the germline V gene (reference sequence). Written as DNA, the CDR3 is TGTGCCAGCAGCCTGGGACAGGGCCGTACCTGGGAGACCCAGTACTTC. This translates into CASSLGQGRTWETQYF.

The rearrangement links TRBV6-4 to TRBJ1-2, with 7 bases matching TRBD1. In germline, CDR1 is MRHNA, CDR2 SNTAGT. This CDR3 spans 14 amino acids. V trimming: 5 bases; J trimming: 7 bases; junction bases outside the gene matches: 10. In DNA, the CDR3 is TGTGCCAGCAGTCCTACCACAGGGGTTAGTGGCTACACCTTC. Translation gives CASSPTTGVSGYTF.

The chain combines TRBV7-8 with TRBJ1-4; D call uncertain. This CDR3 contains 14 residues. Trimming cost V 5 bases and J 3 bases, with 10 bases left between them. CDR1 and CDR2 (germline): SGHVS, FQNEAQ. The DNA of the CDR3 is TGTGCCAGCAGCCAAGTCGGGGCTAATGAAAAACTGTTTTTT. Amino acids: CASSQVGANEKLFF.

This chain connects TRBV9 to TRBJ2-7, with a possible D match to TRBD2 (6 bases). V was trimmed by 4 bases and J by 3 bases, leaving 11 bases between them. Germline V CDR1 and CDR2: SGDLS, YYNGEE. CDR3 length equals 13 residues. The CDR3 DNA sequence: TGTGCCAGCAGCCGGGGACTGAACTACGAGCAGTACTTC. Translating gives CASSRGLNYEQYF.

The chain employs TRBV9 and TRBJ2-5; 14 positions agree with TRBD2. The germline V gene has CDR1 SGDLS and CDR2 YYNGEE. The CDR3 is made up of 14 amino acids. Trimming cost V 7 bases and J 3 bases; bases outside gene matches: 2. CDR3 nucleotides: TGTGCCAGCTCGACTAGCGGGGGGGAAGAGACCCAGTACTTC. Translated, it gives CASSTSGGEETQYF.

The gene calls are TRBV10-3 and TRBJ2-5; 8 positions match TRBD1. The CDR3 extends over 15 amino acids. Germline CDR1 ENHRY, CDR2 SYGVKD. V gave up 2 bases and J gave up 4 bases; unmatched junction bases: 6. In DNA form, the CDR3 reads TGTGCCATCAGTGAGAGACAGGGGTTGGGAGAGACCCAGTACTTC. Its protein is CAISERQGLGETQYF.

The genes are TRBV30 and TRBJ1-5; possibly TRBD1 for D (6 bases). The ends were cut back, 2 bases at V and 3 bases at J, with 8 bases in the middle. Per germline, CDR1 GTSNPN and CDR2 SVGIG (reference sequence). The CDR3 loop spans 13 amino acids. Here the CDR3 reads CAWSRDTNQPQHF. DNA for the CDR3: TGTGCCTGGAGTAGGGACACCAATCAGCCCCAGCATTTT. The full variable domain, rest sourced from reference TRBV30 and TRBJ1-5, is SQTIHQWPATLVQPVGSPLSLECTVEGTSNPNLYWYRQAAGRGLQLLFYSVGIGQISSEVPQNLSASRPQDRQFILSSKKLLLSDSGFYLCAWSRDTNQPQHFGDGTRLSIL.

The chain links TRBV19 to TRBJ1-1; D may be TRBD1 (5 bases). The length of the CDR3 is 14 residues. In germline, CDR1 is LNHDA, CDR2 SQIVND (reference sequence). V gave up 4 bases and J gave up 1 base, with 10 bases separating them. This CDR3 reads CASSKTTENTEAFF. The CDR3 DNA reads TGTGCCAGTAGTAAAACGACAGAGAACACTGAAGCTTTCTTT.

The CDR3 sequence: CASSPRQGGTGELFF. The CDR3 coding sequence is TGTGCCAGCAGCCCCCGACAGGGCGGTACCGGGGAGCTGTTTTTT. The rearrangement joins TRBV7-9 to TRBJ2-2; the match to TRBD1 covers 7 bases. There are 15 residues in the CDR3. Trimming at V came to 5 bases and at J to 5 bases, leaving 8 bases not matched to a gene. CDR1 and CDR2 (germline): SEHNR, FQNEAQ (reference sequence).

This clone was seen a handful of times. The CDR3 here is CASSQDVGTGREKLFF. CDR3 nucleotides: TGCGCCAGCAGCCAAGATGTGGGTACGGGAAGGGAAAAACTGTTTTTT. The V and J genes are TRBV4-3 and TRBJ1-4, with D unclear. The CDR3 totals 16 residues. Trimming stripped 0 bases from V and 8 bases from J, with 16 bases between. Germline CDR1 reads LGHNA; CDR2 reads YSLEER.

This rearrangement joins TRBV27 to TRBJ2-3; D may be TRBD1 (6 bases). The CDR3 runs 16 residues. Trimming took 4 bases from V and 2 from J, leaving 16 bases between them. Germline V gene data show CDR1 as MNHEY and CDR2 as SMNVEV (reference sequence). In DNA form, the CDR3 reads TGTGCCAGCAGTTCGGACAGCCTCCCTGACACAGATACGCAGTATTTT. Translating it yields CASSSDSLPDTDTQYF.

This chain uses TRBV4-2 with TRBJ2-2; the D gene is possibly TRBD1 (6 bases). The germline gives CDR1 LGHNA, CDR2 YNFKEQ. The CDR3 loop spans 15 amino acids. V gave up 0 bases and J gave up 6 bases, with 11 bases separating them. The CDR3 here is CASSQEPGVPGELFF. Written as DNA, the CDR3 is TGTGCCAGCAGCCAAGAGCCAGGGGTTCCCGGGGAGCTGTTTTTT.

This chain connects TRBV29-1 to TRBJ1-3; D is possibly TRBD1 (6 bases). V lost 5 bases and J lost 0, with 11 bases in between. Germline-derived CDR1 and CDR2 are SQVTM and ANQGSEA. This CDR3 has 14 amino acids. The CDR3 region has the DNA TGCAGCGTTCGAAAGACAGGCTCTGGAAACACCATATATTTT. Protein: CSVRKTGSGNTIYF.

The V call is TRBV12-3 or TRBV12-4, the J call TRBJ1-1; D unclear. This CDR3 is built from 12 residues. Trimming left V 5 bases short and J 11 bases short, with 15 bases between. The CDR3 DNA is TGTGCCAGCAGTCCGGGTCTGGGTCGGGCTTTCTTT. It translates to CASSPGLGRAFF.

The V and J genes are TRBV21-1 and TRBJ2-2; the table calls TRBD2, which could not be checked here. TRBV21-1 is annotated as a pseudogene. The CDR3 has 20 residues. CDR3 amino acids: CASSKVASSGGGSNTGELFF. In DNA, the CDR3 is TGTGCCAGCAGCAAAGTAGCCTCTAGCGGGGGGGGCTCGAACACCGGGGAGCTGTTTTTT.

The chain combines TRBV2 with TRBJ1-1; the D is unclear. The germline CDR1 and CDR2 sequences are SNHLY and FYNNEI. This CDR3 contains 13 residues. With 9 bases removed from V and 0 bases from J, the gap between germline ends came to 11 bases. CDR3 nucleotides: TGTGCCAGTCAGAGGGATATGAACACTGAAGCTTTCTTT. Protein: CASQRDMNTEAFF. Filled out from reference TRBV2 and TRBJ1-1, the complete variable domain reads EPEVTQTPSHQVTQMGQEVILRCVPISNHLYFYWYRQILGQKVEFLVSFYNNEISEKSEIFDDQFSVERPDGSNFTLKIRSTKLEDSAMYFCASQRDMNTEAFFGQGTRLTVV.

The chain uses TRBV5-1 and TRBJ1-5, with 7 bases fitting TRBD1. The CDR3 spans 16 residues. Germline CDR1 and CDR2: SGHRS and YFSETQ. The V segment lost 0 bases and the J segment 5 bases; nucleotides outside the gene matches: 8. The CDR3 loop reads CASSLEGQGDDQPQHF. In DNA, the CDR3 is TGCGCCAGCAGCTTGGAGGGGCAGGGGGACGATCAGCCCCAGCATTTT.

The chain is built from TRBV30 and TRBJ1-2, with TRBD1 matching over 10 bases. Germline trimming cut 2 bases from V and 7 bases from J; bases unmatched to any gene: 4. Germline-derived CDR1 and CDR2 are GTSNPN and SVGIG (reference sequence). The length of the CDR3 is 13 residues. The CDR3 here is CAWSLRTGGGYTF. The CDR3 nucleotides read TGTGCCTGGAGTCTTAGGACAGGGGGTGGCTACACCTTC.

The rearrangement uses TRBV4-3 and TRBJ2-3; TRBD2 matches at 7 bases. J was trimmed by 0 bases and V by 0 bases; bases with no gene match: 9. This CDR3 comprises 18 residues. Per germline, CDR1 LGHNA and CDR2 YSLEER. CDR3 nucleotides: TGCGCCAGCAGCCAAGAGGGGATGGGGGGGACGAGCACAGATACGCAGTATTTT. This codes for CASSQEGMGGTSTDTQYF.

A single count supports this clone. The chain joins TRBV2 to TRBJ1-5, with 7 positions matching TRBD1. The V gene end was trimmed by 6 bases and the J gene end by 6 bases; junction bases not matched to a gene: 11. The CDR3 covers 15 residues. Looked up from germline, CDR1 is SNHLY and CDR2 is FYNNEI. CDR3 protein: CASSVGTAGSQPQHF. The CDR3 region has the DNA TGTGCCAGCAGCGTAGGGACAGCCGGTAGTCAGCCCCAGCATTTT.

The CDR3, as DNA: TGCAGTGCTAGTGTAGCGGGGGGGCGTGAGACCCAGTACTTC. This sequence encodes CSASVAGGRETQYF. This chain uses TRBV20-1 with TRBJ2-5; TRBD2 agrees at 11 bases. The CDR3 has 14 residues. Germline lookup yields CDR1 DFQATT and CDR2 SNEGSKA (reference sequence). Trimming took 3 bases from V and 5 from J; bases not matched to a gene: 5.

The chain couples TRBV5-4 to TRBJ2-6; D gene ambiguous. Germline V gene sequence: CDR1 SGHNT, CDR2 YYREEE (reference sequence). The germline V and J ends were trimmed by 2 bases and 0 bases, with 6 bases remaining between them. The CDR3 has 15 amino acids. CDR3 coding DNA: TGTGCCAGCAGCTTACTATTCTCTGGGGCCAACGTCCTGACTTTC. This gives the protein CASSLLFSGANVLTF.